The rows below give T cell receptor beta chains drawn from one sample of a study of cytomegalovirus exposure and HLA in healthy donors. TCRdb keeps only in-frame clones here, not all; method: immunoSEQ multiplex PCR. The sample records 150,000 to 200,000 clones, under 85% being singletons. Sample: PBMCs. The source is a man between 18 and 29 years old in good health and CMV-seronegative. Each CDR3 is given with its conserved first and last residue. D genes are given only for firm matches. Clone size is shown for a subset of rows, as once, few, many or a class of expanded clone.

abundance,d_gene,v_gene,j_gene,CDR3aa,CDR3nt
.,.,TRBV28,TRBJ2-6,CASSPGQTGANVLTF,TGTGCCAGCAGCCCAGGACAGACTGGGGCCAACGTCCTGACTTTC
few,.,TRBV25-1,TRBJ1-2,CASSEYGTGGYTF,TGTGCCAGCAGTGAATATGGGACTGGTGGCTACACCTTC
.,.,TRBV7-9,TRBJ2-7,CASSLGRGYSYEQYF,TGTGCCAGCAGCTTAGGAAGGGGCTACTCCTACGAGCAGTACTTC
.,.,TRBV19,TRBJ2-6,CASTERGGSSGANVLTF,TGTGCCAGTACCGAGAGAGGGGGTAGCTCTGGGGCCAACGTCCTGACTTTC
.,.,TRBV11-3,TRBJ2-4,CASSFMASAKNIQYF,TGTGCCAGCAGCTTTATGGCTTCAGCCAAAAACATTCAGTACTTC
.,TRBD2,TRBV7-2,TRBJ2-5,CASSLASGRLETQYF,TGTGCCAGCAGCTTAGCCAGCGGGAGGTTGGAGACCCAGTACTTC
few,.,TRBV6-6,TRBJ2-1,CASTRVSYNEQFF,TGTGCCAGCACGAGGGTATCCTACAATGAGCAGTTCTTC
.,TRBD1,TRBV4-3,TRBJ2-7,CASSQVGQGTYEQYF,TGCGCCAGCAGCCAAGTGGGACAGGGCACCTACGAGCAGTACTTC
.,TRBD2,TRBV5-1,TRBJ2-3,CASSRGLAGTDTQYF,TGCGCCAGCAGCCGTGGACTAGCGGGCACAGATACGCAGTATTTT
.,.,TRBV5-8,TRBJ1-2,CASSYGGSYGYTF,TGTGCCAGCAGCTACGGGGGATCCTATGGCTACACCTTC
.,TRBD2,TRBV29-1,TRBJ2-4,CSVERLAGTRIRGKNIQYF,TGCAGCGTTGAGCGTCTAGCGGGGACCAGGATTAGGGGCAAAAACATTCAGTACTTC
.,TRBD2,TRBV10-3,TRBJ2-1,CAISEGRLWGGSYNEQFF,TGTGCCATCAGTGAGGGCCGGCTGTGGGGGGGGTCCTACAATGAGCAGTTCTTC
.,.,TRBV5-6,TRBJ1-6,CASNRESSYNSPLHF,TGTGCCAGCAACCGAGAGAGCTCCTATAATTCACCCCTCCACTTT
.,TRBD1,TRBV7-6,TRBJ2-1,CASSFRRTGVNEQFF,TGTGCCAGCAGCTTTCGCCGGACAGGGGTGAATGAGCAGTTCTTC
.,TRBD2,TRBV4-2,TRBJ2-3,CASSQELAASTDTQYF,TGTGCCAGCAGCCAGGAACTAGCGGCTAGCACAGATACGCAGTATTTT